Listed below are T cell receptor beta chains from one sample, sequenced in a study of shared clonotypes between healthy human individuals. Assay used: immunoSEQ multiplex PCR; TCRdb lists only in-frame clones, some missing. Here the sample spans approximately 440,000 clones, more than 70% being singletons. The sample taken for sequencing was PBMCs. The receptors derive from a woman aged 40 to 55 in good health. Some clones in this sample may be carry-over from other donors' samples. CDR3s include the opening cysteine and the closing phenylalanine or tryptophan. A D gene is named only where the DNA matches it firmly. Expanded clones get a size class; other rows say once, few or many, or leave the size out.

j_call clone_size cdr3_length d_call v_call cdr3_aa cdr3_nt
TRBJ2-6 few 17 TRBD2 TRBV29-1 CSVVSPGLSSGANVLTF TGCAGCGTTGTTTCCCCGGGACTAAGCTCTGGGGCCAACGTCCTGACTTTC
TRBJ2-3 . 17 TRBD2 TRBV7-3 CASSPPGASGRVDTQYF TGTGCCAGCAGCCCGCCCGGAGCTAGCGGGAGGGTAGATACGCAGTATTTT
TRBJ2-1 . 11 . TRBV7-9 CASSYQGEQFF TGTGCCAGCAGCTACCAGGGTGAGCAGTTCTTC
TRBJ2-1 . 14 . TRBV7-9 CASSLVALYNEQFF TGTGCCAGCAGCTTAGTCGCGTTATACAATGAGCAGTTCTTC
TRBJ2-7 . 14 TRBD1 TRBV27 CASSLKGGWYEQYF TGTGCCAGCAGTTTAAAAGGGGGCTGGTACGAGCAGTACTTC
TRBJ1-4 . 14 TRBD1 TRBV10-3 CATRTGGTNEKLFF TGTGCCACCCGAACAGGGGGGACTAATGAAAAACTGTTTTTT
TRBJ2-3 few 15 . TRBV4-3 CASSQDPSVYDTQYF TGCGCCAGCAGCCAAGACCCTAGCGTATATGATACGCAGTATTTT
TRBJ1-3 once 15 . TRBV9 CASSRSARSGNTIYF TGTGCCAGCAGCCGGTCGGCTCGCTCTGGAAACACCATATATTTT
TRBJ2-5 . 13 . TRBV7-2 CASSPRSGGTQYF TGTGCCAGCAGCCCGAGGAGCGGTGGGACCCAGTACTTC
TRBJ2-7 . 13 . TRBV29-1 CSVNQGGNYEQYF TGCAGCGTTAACCAGGGTGGGAACTACGAGCAGTACTTC
TRBJ1-2 once 14 . TRBV9 CASSVSGTNYGYTF TGTGCCAGCAGCGTCTCAGGAACTAACTATGGCTACACCTTC
TRBJ2-7 . 15 TRBD2 TRBV7-2 CASSLVSSGAHEQYF TGTGCCAGCAGCTTAGTTTCTAGCGGTGCTCACGAGCAGTACTTC
TRBJ1-2 . 12 . TRBV19 CASSFRAAGYTF TGTGCCAGTAGTTTCCGAGCGGCCGGCTACACCTTC
TRBJ2-3 . 17 TRBD2 TRBV9 CASSVGLAGSGTDTQYF TGTGCCAGCAGCGTAGGGCTAGCGGGGTCTGGCACAGATACGCAGTATTTT
TRBJ2-3 . 14 . TRBV25-1 CASSDRQNTDTQYF TGTGCCAGCAGTGATAGACAGAACACAGATACGCAGTATTTT
TRBJ1-5 . 13 . TRBV27 CASSFFSNQPQHF TGTGCCAGCAGTTTTTTTAGCAATCAGCCCCAGCATTTT
TRBJ2-7 . 11 . TRBV25-1 CASSDLYEQYF TGTGCCAGCAGTGATCTTTACGAGCAGTACTTC
TRBJ2-2 few 18 . TRBV7-2 CASSFRGFIGESTGELFF TGTGCCAGCAGCTTCCGGGGGTTTATTGGAGAGAGCACCGGGGAGCTGTTTTTT